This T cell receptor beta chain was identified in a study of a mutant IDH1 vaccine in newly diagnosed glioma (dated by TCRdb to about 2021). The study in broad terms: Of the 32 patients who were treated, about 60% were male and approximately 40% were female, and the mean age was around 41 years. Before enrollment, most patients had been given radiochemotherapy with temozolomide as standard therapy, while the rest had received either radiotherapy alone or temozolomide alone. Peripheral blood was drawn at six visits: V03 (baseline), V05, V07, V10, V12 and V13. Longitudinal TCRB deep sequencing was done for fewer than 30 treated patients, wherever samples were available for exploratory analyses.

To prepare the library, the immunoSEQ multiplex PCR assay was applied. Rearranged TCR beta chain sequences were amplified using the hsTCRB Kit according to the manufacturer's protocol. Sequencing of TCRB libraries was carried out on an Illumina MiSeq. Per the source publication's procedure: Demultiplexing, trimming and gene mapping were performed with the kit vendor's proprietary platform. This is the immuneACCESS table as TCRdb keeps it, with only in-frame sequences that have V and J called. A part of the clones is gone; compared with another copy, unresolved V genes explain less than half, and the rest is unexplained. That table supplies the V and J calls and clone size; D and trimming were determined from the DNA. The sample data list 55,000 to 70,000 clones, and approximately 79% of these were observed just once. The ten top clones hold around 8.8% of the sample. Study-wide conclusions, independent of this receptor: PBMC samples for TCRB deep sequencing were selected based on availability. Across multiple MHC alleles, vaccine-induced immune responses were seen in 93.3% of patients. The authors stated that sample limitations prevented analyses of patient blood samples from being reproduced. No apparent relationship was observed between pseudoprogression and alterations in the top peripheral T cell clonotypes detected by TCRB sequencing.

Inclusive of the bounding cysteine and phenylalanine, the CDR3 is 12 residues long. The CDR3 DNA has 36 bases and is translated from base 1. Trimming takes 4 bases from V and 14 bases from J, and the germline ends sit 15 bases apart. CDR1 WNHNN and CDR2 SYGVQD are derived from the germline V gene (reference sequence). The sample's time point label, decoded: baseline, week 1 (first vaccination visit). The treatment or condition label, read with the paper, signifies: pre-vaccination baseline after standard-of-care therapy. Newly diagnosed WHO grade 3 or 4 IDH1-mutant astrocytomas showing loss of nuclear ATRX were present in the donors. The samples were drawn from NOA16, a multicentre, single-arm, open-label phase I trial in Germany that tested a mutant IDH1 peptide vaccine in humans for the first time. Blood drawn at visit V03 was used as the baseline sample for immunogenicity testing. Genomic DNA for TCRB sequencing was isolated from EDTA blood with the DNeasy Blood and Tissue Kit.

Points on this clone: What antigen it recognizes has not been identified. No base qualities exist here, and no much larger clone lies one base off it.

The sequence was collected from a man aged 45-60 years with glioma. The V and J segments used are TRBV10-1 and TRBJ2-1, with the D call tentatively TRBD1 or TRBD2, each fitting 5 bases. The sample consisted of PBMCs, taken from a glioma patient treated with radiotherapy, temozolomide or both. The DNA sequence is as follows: TGCGCCAGCAGTGGGACGGGGCTCACAAAGTTCTTC. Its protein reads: CASSGTGLTKFF.